This T cell receptor (beta chain) was sequenced for a study of CD8 T cells in Susac syndrome. Study information: Susac syndrome patients were untreated, on corticosteroids with some adding intravenous immunoglobulin, or on intravenous immunoglobulin only. Study outcomes and limitations: Clonal expansion was absent from the CD4+ T cell repertoires in Susac syndrome. As the study acknowledged, the number of individuals who were part of its TCR sequencing and HLA analysis was relatively small.

cDNA came from approximately 0.5 to 1 ug RNA primed by random hexamers. TCRdb reprocessed the immunoSEQ multiplex PCR reads via MiXCR and lists one record per CDR3 protein. The data hold roughly 140,000 distinct CDR3 sequences, with approximately 96% observed a single time. Trimming removed 0 bases at V and 0 bases at J, with 9 bases between. This CDR3 comprises 15 residues. Germline V gene lookup returns CDR1 DFQATT and CDR2 SNEGSKA (reference sequence). On this clonotype itself: Antigen unknown.

Sequencing targeted TCR beta in T cells from blood (CD8+ and CD4+). Material for sequencing was CD4+ T cells from PBMCs. This TCR was recovered from a human donor with Susac syndrome. The chain joins TRBV20-1 to TRBJ2-4, with D perhaps matching TRBD1 (6 bases). This chain's CDR3 is CSARDGQLAKNIQYF. The CDR3 DNA reads as TGCAGTGCTAGAGATGGACAGTTAGCCAAAAACATTCAGTACTTC.